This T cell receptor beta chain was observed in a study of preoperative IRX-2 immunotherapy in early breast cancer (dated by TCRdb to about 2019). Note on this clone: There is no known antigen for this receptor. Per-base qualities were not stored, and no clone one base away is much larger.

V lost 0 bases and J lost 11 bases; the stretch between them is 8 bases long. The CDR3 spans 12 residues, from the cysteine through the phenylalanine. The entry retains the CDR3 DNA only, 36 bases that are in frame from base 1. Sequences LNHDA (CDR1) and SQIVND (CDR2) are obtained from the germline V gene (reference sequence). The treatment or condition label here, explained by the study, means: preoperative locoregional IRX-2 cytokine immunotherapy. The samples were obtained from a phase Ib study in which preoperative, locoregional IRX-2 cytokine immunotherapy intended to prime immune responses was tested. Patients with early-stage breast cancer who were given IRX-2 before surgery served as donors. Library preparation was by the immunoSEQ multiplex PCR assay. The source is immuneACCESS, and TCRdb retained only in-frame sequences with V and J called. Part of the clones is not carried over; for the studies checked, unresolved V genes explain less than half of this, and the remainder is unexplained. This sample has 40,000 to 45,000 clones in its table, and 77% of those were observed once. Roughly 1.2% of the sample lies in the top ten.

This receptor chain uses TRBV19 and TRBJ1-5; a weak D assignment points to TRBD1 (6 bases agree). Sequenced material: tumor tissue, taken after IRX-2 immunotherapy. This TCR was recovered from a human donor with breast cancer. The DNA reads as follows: TGTGCCAGTAGTATAGAGGGGGCGGCCCAGCATTTT. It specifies CASSIEGAAQHF.